The 5 T cell receptor beta chains below were found in one sample sequenced in a study of blood T cell repertoires in COVID-19. Generated by immunoSEQ multiplex PCR, the TCRdb table keeps only in-frame clones and is missing some. Seen here are about 110,000 clones, over 80% observed once, and the top ten hold approximately 4.1%. The material sequenced was peripheral blood. These receptors came from a woman aged 70-85 years with acute or convalescent COVID-19.

This chain joins TRBV5-1 and TRBJ2-2; 10 bases match TRBD2. The CDR3 contains 15 residues. CDR1 is SGHRS and CDR2 is YFSETQ in the germline V gene. The trim removed 0 bases at V and 6 bases at J, leaving 2 bases unmatched. The CDR3 DNA follows: TGCGCCAGCAGCTTGGTAACTAGCGGGGCCGGGGAGCTGTTTTTT. Amino acid sequence: CASSLVTSGAGELFF.

The rearrangement joins TRBV11-2 to TRBJ1-2; 8 bases fit TRBD1. The junction had 11 bases not matched to a gene; V was cut back by 4 bases and J by 7 bases. CDR3 length equals 15 residues. In germline, CDR1 is SGHAT, CDR2 FQNNGV. This CDR3 is CASSYSGGALGGYTF. DNA for the CDR3: TGTGCCAGCAGCTACTCAGGGGGCGCTCTGGGTGGCTACACCTTC.

The chain carries TRBV27 and TRBJ2-3; 10 bases line up with TRBD2. V lost 3 bases, J lost 4 bases, and 4 bases stayed unmatched. Germline CDR1 reads MNHEY; CDR2 reads SMNVEV (reference sequence). The CDR3 runs 15 residues. The CDR3 is CASSFRAGGPDTQYF. The CDR3 region has the DNA TGTGCCAGCAGTTTTAGAGCGGGAGGGCCAGATACGCAGTATTTT.

Comments on this clone: The same CDR3 can be traced to other DNA sequences in this sample. The chain links TRBV3-1 (or the pseudogene TRBV3-2) to TRBJ1-2, with TRBD1 identical over 8 bases. Germline CDR1 and CDR2: LGHDT and YNNKEL (reference sequence). The CDR3 totals 16 residues. With 3 bases clipped from V and 4 bases from J, the junction kept 10 bases outside the gene matches. Here the CDR3 reads CASSQTGTGRGYGYTF. The CDR3 DNA follows: TGTGCCAGCAGCCAGACCGGGACAGGTCGGGGCTATGGCTACACCTTC.

The chain joins TRBV5-1 to TRBJ2-1, with TRBD2 identical over 13 bases. The CDR3 loop spans 15 amino acids. Germline V gives CDR1 SGHRS, CDR2 YFSETQ. The junction had 3 bases not matched to a gene; V was cut back by 2 bases and J by 7 bases. DNA of the CDR3: TGCGCCAGCAGCTTACTAGCGGGAGGGCCGAATGAGCAGTTCTTC. Translated, it gives CASSLLAGGPNEQFF.